Shown below are 10 T cell receptor beta chains from a single sample sequenced in a study of OX40 agonist ivuxolimab in advanced cancers. Profiling relied on immunoSEQ multiplex PCR, and the TCRdb table lists in-frame clones only, not all of them. This table has fewer than 75,000 clones, 80% to 90% appearing once. The material was CD4+ or CD8+ T cells sorted from blood, obtained in a trial of the OX40 agonist ivuxolimab. The receptors here all came from an adult with an advanced solid tumor such as melanoma, head and neck, liver or kidney cancer.

This clone has a handful of counts. The chain employs TRBV28 and TRBJ1-2; 8 nucleotides line up with TRBD1. The V and J ends lost 5 bases and 7 bases, in that order; junction bases with no gene match: 9. The germline V gene encodes CDR1 MDHEN and CDR2 SYDVKM. This CDR3 region has 14 residues. The chain's CDR3 is CASSTQGAGVGYTF. The CDR3 DNA is TGTGCCAGCAGTACCCAGGGGGCCGGCGTTGGCTACACCTTC.

The rearrangement uses TRBV5-4 and TRBJ2-2, with 9 bases fitting TRBD2. The CDR3 runs 16 residues. J was trimmed by 4 bases and V by 4 bases; bases with no gene match: 8. Per the germline V gene, CDR1 is SGHNT and CDR2 is YYREEE (reference sequence). CDR3: CASSGGTSGLTGELFF. Here the CDR3 DNA reads TGTGCCAGCAGCGGTGGCACTAGCGGGCTCACCGGGGAGCTGTTTTTT.

The chain carries TRBV18 and TRBJ2-5, with TRBD1 matching over 10 bases. Germline V CDR1 and CDR2: KGHSH, LQKENI. This CDR3 is built from 16 residues. V lost 2 bases and J lost 4; bases outside the gene matches: 7. CDR3 in DNA: TGTGCCAGCTCACCAGGACAGGGGGAATCCCCAGAGACCCAGTACTTC. Translation: CASSPGQGESPETQYF.

The chain is built from TRBV28 and TRBJ1-5, with TRBD1 matching over 8 bases. The CDR3 loop spans 16 amino acids. The germline V gene has CDR1 MDHEN and CDR2 SYDVKM. Trimming cost V 3 bases and J 5 bases; bases outside gene matches: 9. This CDR3 is CASSFEGQGFDQPQHF. The CDR3 coding sequence is TGTGCCAGCAGTTTCGAAGGACAGGGATTCGATCAGCCCCAGCATTTT.

The sample holds one count of this clone. The rearrangement joins TRBV13 to TRBJ2-7; 11 bases map to TRBD1. The V and J ends lost 6 bases and 5 bases, in that order; junction bases with no gene match: 6. CDR3 length: 14 residues. Germline values: CDR1 PRHDT, CDR2 FYEKMQ (reference sequence). This CDR3 reads CASRPGQGVDEQYF. CDR3 sequence (DNA): TGTGCCAGCAGGCCGGGACAGGGGGTGGACGAGCAGTACTTC.

The rearrangement links TRBV28 to TRBJ2-1, with a possible D match to TRBD1 (5 bases). This CDR3 has 13 residues. V lost 6 bases, J lost 8 bases, and 14 bases lay in between. Germline V lookup: CDR1 MDHEN, CDR2 SYDVKM. The CDR3 protein is CASSPRPTDEQFF. In nucleotides, the CDR3 is TGTGCCAGCAGCCCCCGGCCGACAGATGAGCAGTTCTTC.

The chain links TRBV18 to TRBJ2-7; 8 bases match TRBD1. V dropped 5 bases and J dropped 3; count of bases not matched to a gene: 6. This CDR3 is 14 amino acids long. Germline V gene data show CDR1 as KGHSH and CDR2 as LQKENI. The CDR3 here is CASSNKGQGYEQYF. In DNA, the CDR3 is TGTGCCAGCTCAAACAAAGGACAGGGCTACGAGCAGTACTTC.

The chain carries TRBV19 and TRBJ2-7; D unresolved. V lost 4 bases, J lost 0 bases, and 10 bases lay in between. CDR1 and CDR2 from the germline V gene are LNHDA and SQIVND (reference sequence). This CDR3 has 14 amino acids. DNA for the CDR3: TGTGCCAGTAGTAACACTGGTAGCTCCTACGAGCAGTACTTC. Amino acids: CASSNTGSSYEQYF.

This chain links TRBV5-1 with TRBJ2-3; 11 nucleotides match TRBD1. The germline CDR1 and CDR2 sequences are SGHRS and YFSETQ. The length of the CDR3 is 16 residues. J lost 6 bases, V lost 2 bases, and 8 bases had no gene match. In nucleotides, the CDR3 is TGCGCCAGCAGCTTAGGACAGGGGGCAATCGTGGATACGCAGTATTTT. Its protein product is CASSLGQGAIVDTQYF. Variable domain in full (rest from reference TRBV5-1 and TRBJ2-3): KAGVTQTPRYLIKTRGQQVTLSCSPISGHRSVSWYQQTPGQGLQFLFEYFSETQRNKGNFPGRFSGRQFSNSRSEMNVSTLELGDSALYLCASSLGQGAIVDTQYFGPGTRLTVL.

V is TRBV18 and J is TRBJ1-4; D is unclear. CDR1 and CDR2 (germline): KGHSH, LQKENI. Trimming removed 2 bases from V and 5 bases from J, with 12 bases in between. The CDR3 contains 15 residues. CDR3 coding DNA: TGTGCCAGCTCACCATTTGAACAAAACAATGAAAAACTGTTTTTT. This sequence encodes CASSPFEQNNEKLFF.